The present entry profiles one T cell receptor beta chain with its context. This specimen belongs to a study of shared clonotypes between healthy human individuals. The CDR3 is 16 amino acids. V lost 6 bases, J lost 4 bases, and 12 bases stayed unmatched. The germline V gene encodes CDR1 LNHNV and CDR2 YYDKDF (reference sequence). Template amounts of roughly 300 ng DNA, roughly 28,000 T cell genomes, were employed in unsorted PBMC replicate PCRs. Per the original data handling: Filtering of immunoSEQ junctional sequences could not match full-length read filtering. TCRdb's copy holds only in-frame clones and misses some; the assay was immunoSEQ multiplex PCR. V, J and clone size are taken as reported in that table, and D and trimming were inferred from the DNA itself. Of 400,000 to 550,000 clones in the sample, around 79% were seen once.

The genes are TRBV15 and TRBJ2-1, with TRBD1 identical over 7 bases. Sequenced material: PBMCs. This clonotype was obtained from a middle-aged woman in good health. Some clones in this sample may be carry-over from other donors' samples. The CDR3 protein is CATRRSQGVGYNEQFF. Written as DNA, the CDR3 is TGTGCCACCAGACGGTCCCAGGGGGTAGGGTACAATGAGCAGTTCTTC.